Sequencing of this T cell receptor (beta chain) was carried out in a study of shared clonotypes between healthy human individuals. The assay was immunoSEQ multiplex PCR, and TCRdb's table has in-frame clones only and misses some. Of millions of clones in the sample, 85% to 95% were seen once. V gave up 0 bases and J gave up 10 bases, with 11 bases separating them. Germline V CDR1 and CDR2: SGHRS, YFSETQ. This CDR3 comprises 14 residues. This TCR came from a man between 18 and 29 years old in good health. The genes are TRBV5-1 and TRBJ1-6; the D is unclear. The sample comprised naive CD4+ T cells sorted from blood. Subset given: CD45RA+ positively selected. Written as DNA, the CDR3 is TGCGCCAGCAGCTTGGGTAGGGCTGAGTCACCCCTCCACTTT. It is translated as CASSLGRAESPLHF.